These 5 T cell receptor beta chains came from one sample sequenced in a study of T cells after yellow fever vaccination. TCRdb reprocessed the 5' RACE reads via MiXCR and lists one record per CDR3 protein. The sample shows some 240,000 distinct CDR3 sequences, approximately 5.2% of them seen only once. The sample here was CD4+ T cells sorted from PBMCs, taken on the day of the yellow fever booster vaccination. All receptors come from a man aged 18-30 years who received the YFV17D yellow fever vaccine.

V and J are TRBV7-2 and TRBJ1-2, with 10 positions matching TRBD1. V was clipped by 4 bases and J by 8 bases; unmatched bases: 10. Germline CDR1 SGHTA, CDR2 FQGNSA. This CDR3 is 15 amino acids long. As DNA, the CDR3 is TGTGCCAGCAGCTCCCAGCCGGGACAGGGGCGGGGCTACACCTTC. Translating gives CASSSQPGQGRGYTF.

V is TRBV5-1 and J is TRBJ2-7, with 11 bases aligning to TRBD1. This CDR3 comprises 14 residues. J lost 3 bases, V lost 5 bases, and 4 bases had no gene match. CDR1 is SGHRS, CDR2 YFSETQ, per germline. CDR3 DNA: TGCGCCAGCAGACCGGACAGGGGGCACTACGAGCAGTACTTC. Encoded protein: CASRPDRGHYEQYF.

This clonotype was counted only a few times. The chain uses TRBV3-1 and TRBJ1-5; no reliable D call. The CDR3 has 13 amino acids. The V and J ends lost 1 base and 7 bases respectively, with 8 bases between them. CDR1 is LGHDT and CDR2 is YNNKEL in the germline V gene (reference sequence). The chain's CDR3 is CASSQVVGQPQHF. DNA for the CDR3: TGTGCCAGCAGCCAAGTTGTTGGACAGCCCCAGCATTTT.

This clonotype was recorded many times. The CDR3 DNA reads as TGTGCCAGCAGTTTCGCGAGGGTTGGCTACACCTTC. It is translated as CASSFARVGYTF. The chain employs TRBV12-3 or TRBV12-4 and TRBJ1-2; no firm D call. Trimming left V 3 bases short and J 7 bases short, with 9 bases between. This CDR3 has 12 residues.

At least ten counts were recorded for this clonotype. The chain employs TRBV4-3 and TRBJ2-2; TRBD1 or TRBD2 may be the D gene (5 bases each). The CDR3 length is 14 residues. Germline CDR1 LGHNA, CDR2 YSLEER. V lost 6 bases and J lost 6, with 14 bases in between. The CDR3 sequence is CASSPPGRSGELFF. The CDR3 DNA is TGCGCCAGCAGTCCTCCGGGGCGATCCGGGGAGCTGTTTTTT.